This paragraph covers one T cell receptor beta chain sequence. Its antigen is currently unknown. This sample was taken from a study of CD8 T cells in Susac syndrome. Study-level points and caveats: The authors acknowledged that the study's TCR sequencing and HLA analysis involved relatively few individuals. Susac syndrome CD8+ repertoires were clonally expanded, most strongly in CD8+ TEMRA cells.

cDNA came from 0.5 to 1 ug RNA primed by random hexamers. TCRdb reanalysed the immunoSEQ multiplex PCR reads using MiXCR and keeps one entry per CDR3 protein. In the table there are more than 70,000 distinct CDR3 sequences, roughly 94% of which are singletons. Sequencing was performed on CD8+ T cells from PBMCs. The clonotype was recovered from a human donor with Susac syndrome.

The CDR3 loop reads CATSGRNYNEQFF. Here the CDR3 DNA reads TGTGCCACCAGCGGACGGAACTACAATGAGCAGTTCTTC. The chain has TRBV24-1 and TRBJ2-1; D gene unclear. This CDR3 is built from 13 residues. In germline, CDR1 is KGHDR, CDR2 SFDVKD. The germline V and J ends were trimmed by 7 bases and 3 bases, with 9 bases remaining between them.